These T cell receptor beta chains were read from a single sample in a study of T cell repertoires in cytomegalovirus infection. MiXCR was run by TCRdb on the reads, yielding one entry per CDR3 protein. This sample has approximately 110,000 distinct CDR3 sequences, with approximately 45% found just once. For these TCRs, the target antigens are not known. This material consisted of CD8+ T cells from cultured PBMCs, taken from culture after CMV antigen stimulation. These receptors all come from a human donor in good health (CMV status not recorded). Some clones in this sample may be carry-over from other donors' samples. Each CDR3 is given with its conserved first and last residue. Fields, in order: J gene, clone size, D gene, CDR3 length, V gene, CDR3 DNA, CDR3 protein. The D gene is left open where the match is weak. Expanded clones are given a class, and other clones once, few, many or no size at all.

TRBJ2-2	NA	NA	12	TRBV27	TGTGCCAGCAGAGGGTGGACCGGGGAGCTGTTTTTT	CASRGWTGELFF
TRBJ2-7	NA	NA	15	TRBV20-1	TGCAGTGCTAGAGATATCGACAGGAGCTACGACGAGCAGTACTTC	CSARDIDRSYDEQYF
TRBJ2-7	many	TRBD2	17	TRBV7-9	TGTGCCAGCAGCCCCGAGCCGACTAGCGGGAGAACCTACGAGCAGTACTTC	CASSPEPTSGRTYEQYF
TRBJ1-3	NA	NA	15	TRBV7-2	TGTGCCAGCAGCCCTGGACAGACCTCTGGAAACACCATATATTTT	CASSPGQTSGNTIYF
TRBJ1-1	NA	NA	14	TRBV28	TGTGCCAGCAGTATAGATACAGGGCTTCATGAAGCTTTCTTT	CASSIDTGLHEAFF
TRBJ2-2	NA	TRBD2	16	TRBV2	TGTGCCAGCAGTGGGACTAGCGGGGGATCCACCGGGGAGCTGTTTTTT	CASSGTSGGSTGELFF
TRBJ2-3	few	NA	17	TRBV2	TGTGCCAGCAGTGAAGAAATGGTCAGGGTTGGGGCAGATACGCAGTATTTT	CASSEEMVRVGADTQYF
TRBJ1-2	NA	NA	16	TRBV6-8	TGTGCCAGCAGTTTGACCACAGGTGTTCTAGGGTATGGCTACACCTTC	CASSLTTGVLGYGYTF
TRBJ2-7	NA	NA	14	TRBV10-3	TGTGCCATCAGTGAGTCCCCACCACCCTACGAGCAGTACTTC	CAISESPPPYEQYF
TRBJ2-2	NA	NA	17	TRBV10-3	TGTGCCATCAGTGATCCAGACAGGATCGCGAACACCGGGGAGCTGTTTTTT	CAISDPDRIANTGELFF
TRBJ2-7	NA	TRBD1	15	TRBV7-2	TGTGCCAGCAGCCTCCGGGACAGGAGTAGCTACGAGCAGTACTTC	CASSLRDRSSYEQYF
TRBJ2-2	NA	NA	14	TRBV7-4	TGTGCCAGCAGCCGGACAGTCGAGACCGGGGAGCTGTTTTTT	CASSRTVETGELFF
TRBJ2-7	few	NA	15	TRBV7-6	TGTGCCAGCAGCTTTGCGTCAGGGGGGACCTACGAGCAGTACTTC	CASSFASGGTYEQYF
TRBJ1-1	NA	TRBD1	15	TRBV4-1	TGCGCCAGCAGCCATACGGGACAGGGGGGCACTGAAGCTTTCTTT	CASSHTGQGGTEAFF
TRBJ2-1	NA	NA	15	TRBV6-5	TGTGCCAGCAGTTACGAACTAGGGACCTACAATGAGCAGTTCTTC	CASSYELGTYNEQFF
TRBJ1-4	once	TRBD1	16	TRBV4-3	TGCGCCAGCAGCCAAGTCGGGGACAGTTCTAATGAAAAACTGTTTTTT	CASSQVGDSSNEKLFF
TRBJ2-3	few	TRBD1	15	TRBV7-9	TGTGCCAGCACCCCAGGGGGTAGGAGCACAGATACGCAGTATTTT	CASTPGGRSTDTQYF
TRBJ2-3	NA	TRBD2	18	TRBV6-8	TGTGCCAGCCGGGGAACTAGCGGGGTCACAATCGGCACAGATACGCAGTATTTT	CASRGTSGVTIGTDTQYF
TRBJ1-6	many	NA	12	TRBV28	TGTGCCACTACGACCGGGTCGACACCCCTCCACTTT	CATTTGSTPLHF
TRBJ2-2	NA	NA	16	TRBV7-9	TGTGCCAGCAGCGCCCCCCGCGGGGGCAACACCGGGGAGCTGTTTTTT	CASSAPRGGNTGELFF
TRBJ2-3	NA	TRBD1	15	TRBV12-3/TRBV12-4	TGTGCCAGCATGCTTGGGACAGGGAGCACAGATACGCAGTATTTT	CASMLGTGSTDTQYF
TRBJ1-1	NA	NA	15	TRBV20-1	TGCAGTGCTAGAGATGGTCAGGGTGGTGCTCCTGAAGCTTTCTTT	CSARDGQGGAPEAFF
TRBJ2-1	NA	NA	16	TRBV7-9	TGTGCCAGCACCTTAGTCGTCGGGGGCCCAAACAATGAGCAGTTCTTC	CASTLVVGGPNNEQFF
TRBJ2-7	few	TRBD2	15	TRBV7-8	TGTGCCAGCAGGCCCGAAGCGGGGGGGAATTACGAGCAGTACTTC	CASRPEAGGNYEQYF
TRBJ1-1	NA	NA	15	TRBV19	TGTGCCAGTAGTATTAGTCCGTACATGAACACTGAAGCTTTCTTT	CASSISPYMNTEAFF
TRBJ1-2	NA	NA	17	TRBV12-3/TRBV12-4	TGTGCCAGCAGTCCCACTATTAGGGACGGCGCTAACTATGGCTACACCTTC	CASSPTIRDGANYGYTF
TRBJ2-1	NA	TRBD1	18	TRBV5-6	TGTGCCAGCAGCTTGGAGGGGGCCGAGGGTATTTCCTACAATGAGCAGTTCTTC	CASSLEGAEGISYNEQFF
TRBJ1-1	NA	NA	13	TRBV10-3	TGTGCCATCAGGGAGCAGGGGAACACTGAAGCTTTCTTT	CAIREQGNTEAFF
TRBJ2-5	NA	TRBD1	15	TRBV27	TGTGCCAGCAGTCCACCGGGACAGTACCAAGAGACCCAGTACTTC	CASSPPGQYQETQYF
TRBJ1-2	NA	NA	11	TRBV29-1	TGCAGCACTGGTAGGGACTATGGCTACACCTTC	CSTGRDYGYTF
TRBJ2-7	many	TRBD1	13	TRBV30	TGTGCCGGTACCGGGACAGGGGGCCACGAGCAGTACTTC	CAGTGTGGHEQYF
TRBJ2-7	NA	TRBD1	15	TRBV7-2	TGTGCCAGCAGTTCCGGGACAGGGGGCATCTACGAGCAGTACTTC	CASSSGTGGIYEQYF
TRBJ1-5	few	NA	12	TRBV12-3/TRBV12-4	TGTGCCAGCAAGAAGGACAATCAGCCCCAGCATTTT	CASKKDNQPQHF
TRBJ2-1	NA	NA	12	TRBV4-1	TGCGCCAGCAGCCAAGTAGGGGGTGAGCAGTTCTTC	CASSQVGGEQFF
TRBJ1-2	NA	NA	16	TRBV12-3/TRBV12-4	TGTGCCAGCAGTTTAAGGACCGGGACGTATCACTATGGCTACACCTTC	CASSLRTGTYHYGYTF
TRBJ1-5	NA	NA	15	TRBV12-5	TGTGCTAGTGGTCCACCGGGACTTAGCAATCAGCCCCAGCATTTT	CASGPPGLSNQPQHF
TRBJ2-7	NA	TRBD2	14	TRBV7-6	TGTGCCAGCAGCTTAGAGCGGGGCTCCTACGAGCAGTACTTC	CASSLERGSYEQYF
TRBJ1-1	NA	NA	13	TRBV7-6	TGTGCCAGCAGCTTAGAGGAGGCTGGTGAAGCTTTCTTT	CASSLEEAGEAFF
TRBJ2-7	many	NA	15	TRBV7-8	TGTGCCAGCAGCTTAGTGTCGGGCAGTTCCTACGAGCAGTACTTC	CASSLVSGSSYEQYF
TRBJ2-1	NA	TRBD1	15	TRBV12-3/TRBV12-4	TGTGCCAGCAGTTTGCAGGGGGCGGGCGGGGCTGTGCAGTTCTTC	CASSLQGAGGAVQFF
TRBJ2-5	NA	TRBD1	14	TRBV28	TGTGCCAGCAGCCGGACAGGGGGCGATGAGACCCAGTACTTC	CASSRTGGDETQYF
TRBJ2-1	medium-sized	NA	13	TRBV5-4	TGTGCCAGTTACAGTAGCTCCTACAATGAGCAGTTCTTC	CASYSSSYNEQFF
TRBJ1-2	NA	TRBD1	19	TRBV9	TGTGCCAGCAGCTTATACCCCCCGGGACAGGGGGCTCTCGGCTATGGCTACACCTTC	CASSLYPPGQGALGYGYTF
TRBJ2-7	NA	TRBD1	13	TRBV28	TGTGCCAGCAGCCTGACAGGGGTTAACGAGCAGTACTTC	CASSLTGVNEQYF
TRBJ1-2	NA	TRBD1	16	TRBV29-1	TGCAGCGTTGTCCAGGGACAGCGGTCTCTCGGCTATGGCTACACCTTC	CSVVQGQRSLGYGYTF